These 25 T cell receptor beta chains came from one sample sequenced in a study of blood T cell repertoires in COVID-19. Using immunoSEQ multiplex PCR, the repertoire was profiled, and TCRdb retains in-frame clones only, with some absent. The sample holds tens of thousands of clones, around 86% seen once. Sequencing was performed on peripheral blood. The receptors shown here come from a woman of 80 years or more with active or convalescent COVID-19.

Remarks on this clone: The same CDR3 can be traced to other DNA sequences in this sample. The chain employs TRBV5-1 and TRBJ2-1, with 9 bases that match TRBD2. Per germline, CDR1 SGHRS and CDR2 YFSETQ. The CDR3 loop spans 15 amino acids. The V segment lost 3 bases and the J segment 6 bases; nucleotides outside the gene matches: 7. The CDR3 nucleotides are TGCGCCAGCAGCTCCCTGGCGGGGGGGTCCAATGAGCAGTTCTTC. Translation gives CASSSLAGGSNEQFF.

The CDR3 region has the DNA TGTGCCAGCCAAAACGCCCGACAGCCCTATGGCTACACCTTC. It encodes CASQNARQPYGYTF. The chain links TRBV6-5 to TRBJ1-2, with a weak D call TRBD1 (5 bases). V was trimmed by 8 bases and J by 4 bases, leaving 17 bases between them. The CDR3 covers 14 residues. Germline V lookup: CDR1 MNHEY, CDR2 SVGAGI.

J is TRBJ2-6 and V is TRBV11-2, with TRBD2 matching 8 bases. Trimming at V came to 0 bases and at J to 1 base, leaving 11 bases not matched to a gene. The CDR3 has 20 amino acids. CDR1 and CDR2 from the germline V gene are SGHAT and FQNNGV. This CDR3 is CASSLDARGLVLSGANVLTF. DNA for the CDR3: TGTGCCAGCAGCTTAGATGCACGGGGACTAGTCCTATCTGGGGCCAACGTCCTGACTTTC.

The chain combines TRBV2 with TRBJ2-2; D is perhaps TRBD2 (6 bases). CDR1 and CDR2 (germline): SNHLY, FYNNEI. V was pared by 6 bases and J by 0 bases, with 11 bases between. The CDR3 runs 15 residues. DNA of the CDR3: TGTGCCAGCAGCGGTGGAGGGGCGAACACCGGGGAGCTGTTTTTT. This translates into CASSGGGANTGELFF.

The J gene is TRBJ2-6, the V gene TRBV25-1; TRBD1 matches 8 bases. The germline CDR1 and CDR2 sequences are MGHDK and SYGVNS. CDR3 length equals 15 residues. Trimming took 5 bases from V and 4 from J; bases not matched to a gene: 4. The CDR3 DNA reads as TGTGCCAGCAGTCAGGGGGCGAAAGGGGCCAACGTCCTGACTTTC. Translated: CASSQGAKGANVLTF. The full variable domain, its missing parts supplied by reference TRBV25-1 and TRBJ2-6, is EADIYQTPRYLVIGTGKKITLECSQTMGHDKMYWYQQDPGMELHLIHYSYGVNSTEKGDLSSESTVSRIRTEHFPLTLESARPSHTSQYLCASSQGAKGANVLTFGAGSRLTVL.

The chain links TRBV7-9 to TRBJ1-1; possible D gene TRBD1, 6 bases. Trimming shortened V by 8 bases and J by 0 bases, and 13 bases separated the two germline ends. This CDR3 region has 14 residues. Looked up from germline, CDR1 is SEHNR and CDR2 is FQNEAQ (reference sequence). The chain's CDR3 is CASGPRGMNTEAFF. The CDR3 DNA follows: TGTGCCAGCGGCCCCAGGGGAATGAACACTGAAGCTTTCTTT.

The V and J genes are TRBV29-1 and TRBJ2-1, with D maybe TRBD1 (5 bases). Germline V lookup: CDR1 SQVTM, CDR2 ANQGSEA. The CDR3 spans 11 residues. V was pared by 6 bases and J by 6 bases, with 9 bases between. The CDR3 DNA follows: TGCAGCGTCGGACACCTCAATGAGCAGTTCTTC. Its translation: CSVGHLNEQFF.

This clone was recorded a few times. J is TRBJ2-2 and V is TRBV9, with D hard to call. CDR1 and CDR2 (germline): SGDLS, YYNGEE. The CDR3 has 15 residues. V was clipped by 4 bases and J by 4 bases, with 14 bases between them. In DNA form, the CDR3 reads TGTGCCAGCAGCCCAAGCCCATTGTCCACCGGGGAGCTGTTTTTT. The encoded protein is CASSPSPLSTGELFF.

The chain links TRBV19 to TRBJ1-2, with 7 bases fitting TRBD1. Per the germline V gene, CDR1 is LNHDA and CDR2 is SQIVND (reference sequence). J lost 2 bases, V lost 3 bases, and 6 bases had no gene match. This CDR3 is built from 15 residues. CDR3 sequence: CASSISGTENYGYTF. For the CDR3, the DNA is TGTGCCAGTAGTATTTCGGGGACAGAAAACTATGGCTACACCTTC.

The count of this clone is one. DNA for the CDR3: TGTGCCAGCAGATTGGGACAGGGGATGACTGAAGCTTTCTTT. Protein product: CASRLGQGMTEAFF. The chain uses TRBV2 and TRBJ1-1; 10 bases fit TRBD1. This CDR3 comprises 14 residues. Germline CDR1 SNHLY, CDR2 FYNNEI. V lost 6 bases and J lost 5; bases outside the gene matches: 6.

The gene calls are TRBV5-1 and TRBJ2-6, with 8 bases fitting TRBD2. The CDR3 has 18 residues. The germline V gene encodes CDR1 SGHRS and CDR2 YFSETQ. Germline trimming cut 3 bases from V and 0 bases from J; bases unmatched to any gene: 8. CDR3 residues: CASSSLAGQDSGANVLTF. CDR3 in DNA: TGCGCCAGCAGCTCCTTAGCGGGGCAAGACTCTGGGGCCAACGTCCTGACTTTC.

V is TRBV24-1 and J is TRBJ1-5; a possible D gene is TRBD1 (6 bases). Trimming cost V 5 bases and J 4 bases, with 8 bases left between them. Germline V gene sequence: CDR1 KGHDR, CDR2 SFDVKD. CDR3 length: 13 residues. DNA for the CDR3: TGTGCCACCAGTGCAGGGGCTAATCAGCCCCAGCATTTT. Translating it yields CATSAGANQPQHF.

J is TRBJ1-6 and V is TRBV28; D is uncertain. The V end was cut by 1 base, the J end by 6 bases, with 16 bases between. Per the germline V gene, CDR1 is MDHEN and CDR2 is SYDVKM. This CDR3 region has 17 residues. This chain's CDR3 is CASSLFGRRATNSPLHF. The CDR3 DNA follows: TGTGCCAGCAGTTTATTCGGGAGGAGGGCGACTAATTCACCCCTCCACTTT. The full variable domain, with the rest looked up from reference TRBV28 and TRBJ1-6, is DVKVTQSSRYLVKRTGEKVFLECVQDMDHENMFWYRQDPGLGLRLIYFSYDVKMKEKGDIPEGYSVSREKKERFSLILESASTNQTSMYLCASSLFGRRATNSPLHFGNGTRLTVT.

The chain couples TRBV5-6 to TRBJ1-1; 9 bases map to TRBD1. The CDR3 extends over 14 amino acids. Per germline, CDR1 SGHDT and CDR2 YYEEEE. Trimming at V came to 4 bases and at J to 4 bases, leaving 5 bases not matched to a gene. CDR3: CASSLDRGGTEAFF. CDR3 sequence (DNA): TGTGCCAGCAGCCTAGACAGGGGGGGCACTGAAGCTTTCTTT.

This rearrangement joins TRBV19 to TRBJ1-4, with D possibly matching TRBD1 (6 bases). The CDR3 is 14 residues long. V shed 6 bases and J shed 7 bases, with 15 bases lying between them. The germline V gene has CDR1 LNHDA and CDR2 SQIVND (reference sequence). Here the CDR3 DNA reads TGTGCCAGTAGGGACAGAGGTCGGAGTGAAAAACTGTTTTTT. This translates into CASRDRGRSEKLFF.

This clone was seen more than once but under ten times. The chain uses TRBV2 and TRBJ2-5; tentatively, D is TRBD1 (5 bases). This CDR3 region has 12 residues. Germline V gene data show CDR1 as SNHLY and CDR2 as FYNNEI. The V gene lost 6 bases and the J gene lost 2 bases, with 7 bases spanning the gap. CDR3 amino acids: CASRRGQETQYF. The CDR3 region has the DNA TGTGCCAGCAGAAGGGGTCAAGAGACCCAGTACTTC.

This chain joins TRBV3-1 (or the pseudogene TRBV3-2) and TRBJ1-6; 9 bases match TRBD1. V lost 6 bases to trimming and J lost 13 bases; unmatched junction nucleotides: 13. Germline CDR1 LGHDT, CDR2 YNNKEL (reference sequence). The CDR3 is made up of 15 amino acids. The CDR3 protein is CASSMTGGGIYPLHF. The CDR3 DNA reads as TGTGCCAGCAGTATGACAGGGGGGGGGATTTACCCCCTCCACTTT.

The CDR3 here is CASSSAQRGFYNEQFF. The DNA for the CDR3 is TGTGCCAGCAGCTCCGCCCAGCGGGGCTTCTACAATGAGCAGTTCTTC. V is TRBV11-3 and J is TRBJ2-1; 7 bases are shared with TRBD2. CDR1 is SGHNT, CDR2 YENEEA, per germline. Trimming at V came to 4 bases and at J to 3 bases, leaving 9 bases not matched to a gene. The CDR3 sequence is 16 residues long.

There are a few counts of this clone. This rearrangement joins TRBV11-2 to TRBJ2-1; unclear D gene. Trimming removed 5 bases at V and 10 bases at J, with 12 bases between. Germline lookup yields CDR1 SGHAT and CDR2 FQNNGV. CDR3 length: 12 residues. CDR3 nucleotides: TGTGCCAGCAGCAATTCAGGCAGAGAGCAGTTCTTC. Encoded protein: CASSNSGREQFF.

V is TRBV28 and J is TRBJ2-2, with D perhaps matching TRBD2 (7 bases). V dropped 3 bases and J dropped 4 bases, with 18 bases sitting between them. The germline V gene encodes CDR1 MDHEN and CDR2 SYDVKM. This CDR3 region has 17 residues. CDR3 DNA: TGTGCCAGCAGTTTTCTAGGTGGGGGGGCTGGCACCGGGGAGCTGTTTTTT. Protein: CASSFLGGGAGTGELFF.

The gene calls are TRBV2 and TRBJ1-5; D may be TRBD1 (5 bases). The CDR3 has 14 amino acids. Germline V gene lookup returns CDR1 SNHLY and CDR2 FYNNEI. V lost 6 bases, J lost 5 bases, and 14 bases lay in between. In nucleotides, the CDR3 is TGTGCCAGCAGCGGGGGAGGGTTTCATCAGCCCCAGCATTTT. Translating it yields CASSGGGFHQPQHF.

The J gene is TRBJ1-3, the V gene TRBV7-6; a weak D match, TRBD1 (6 bases). The germline V gene encodes CDR1 SGHVS and CDR2 FNYEAQ. Trimming pared 4 bases from V and 4 bases from J, leaving 20 bases between. This CDR3 spans 17 amino acids. The CDR3 protein is CASSSLPRGGRGNTIYF. For the CDR3, the DNA is TGTGCCAGCAGCTCCCTTCCCCGGGGGGGGCGGGGAAACACCATATATTTT.

The chain carries TRBV6-4 and TRBJ2-1; 8 bases map to TRBD2. The CDR3 loop spans 15 amino acids. Germline loops: CDR1 MRHNA, CDR2 SNTAGT. Losses at the gene ends were 3 bases for V and 9 bases for J; bases not matched to a gene: 10. The CDR3 nucleotides read TGTGCCAGCAGTGAAAGCGGGAGAGGATTAGGTGAGCAGTTCTTC. Amino acids: CASSESGRGLGEQFF.

V is TRBV6-5 and J is TRBJ1-1; 7 bases are shared with TRBD1. V was pared by 3 bases and J by 9 bases, with 10 bases of the junction left unmatched. The germline gives CDR1 MNHEY, CDR2 SVGAGI. The CDR3 runs to 14 residues. The CDR3 DNA is TGTGCCAGCAGTTATTCCGGGACAGCCCTGAAAGCTTTCTTT. It yields the protein CASSYSGTALKAFF.

The V call is TRBV29-1, the J call TRBJ1-1; no reliable D call. Looked up from germline, CDR1 is SQVTM and CDR2 is ANQGSEA. Trimming removed 3 bases at V and 3 bases at J, with 11 bases between. This CDR3 has 13 residues. The CDR3 is CSVERNLDTEAFF. In DNA form, the CDR3 reads TGCAGCGTTGAGCGGAACTTGGACACTGAAGCTTTCTTT.